Listed below are T cell receptor beta chains from one sample, sequenced in a study of CD8 T cells in Susac syndrome. TCRdb called the immunoSEQ multiplex PCR reads again in MiXCR, with one record for every CDR3 protein. The sample shows 150,000 to 200,000 distinct CDR3 sequences, less than 95% of them seen only once. The sample was CD4+ T cells from PBMCs. The origin of the receptors is a human donor with multiple sclerosis. Each CDR3 is given with its conserved first and last residue. The order of the fields is J gene, D gene, V gene, CDR3 DNA, CDR3 protein. A D gene is named only where the DNA matches it firmly.

J: TRBJ1-2; D: .; V: TRBV29-1; DNA: TGCAGCGTTGAAGCGCAGGCTGAGGTGCATGGCTACACCTTC; CDR3: CSVEAQAEVHGYTF
J: TRBJ2-1; D: .; V: TRBV18; DNA: TGTGCCAGCTCACCTGACCCAGGGGCTAGTGAGCAGTTCTTC; CDR3: CASSPDPGASEQFF
J: TRBJ2-7; D: .; V: TRBV6-2/TRBV6-3; DNA: TGTGCCAGCCGAACCGGGAACTACGAGCAGTACTTC; CDR3: CASRTGNYEQYF
J: TRBJ2-5; D: .; V: TRBV19; DNA: TGTGCCAGTACCCAGCCGGGAGAGACCCAGTACTTC; CDR3: CASTQPGETQYF
J: TRBJ2-1; D: TRBD1; V: TRBV11-2; DNA: TGTGCCAGCAGCTTAGAACGGGACAGGGGGAACAATGAGCAGTTCTTC; CDR3: CASSLERDRGNNEQFF
J: TRBJ1-1; D: TRBD1; V: TRBV5-1; DNA: TGCGCCAGCAGCGGCGTCCACCGGGACAGTCTCGAAGCTTTCTTT; CDR3: CASSGVHRDSLEAFF
J: TRBJ2-4; D: TRBD2; V: TRBV30; DNA: TGTGCCTGGAGGGGCGGGAGATTGGACATTCAGTACTTC; CDR3: CAWRGGRLDIQYF
J: TRBJ1-1; D: .; V: TRBV3-1; DNA: TGTGCCAGCAGCCGTCAGGGTGATTCGGCTGAAGCTTTCTTT; CDR3: CASSRQGDSAEAFF
J: TRBJ2-2; D: .; V: TRBV4-1; DNA: TGCGCCAGCAGCCCGATGGTCGGCGGGTCGGCCGGGGAGCTGTTTTTT; CDR3: CASSPMVGGSAGELFF
J: TRBJ2-1; D: TRBD2; V: TRBV7-8; DNA: TGTGCCAGCAGGTTAGCGGGAGGGCCGGGTGAGCAGTTCTTC; CDR3: CASRLAGGPGEQFF
J: TRBJ2-2; D: TRBD2; V: TRBV12-3/TRBV12-4; DNA: TGTGCCAGCAGTTTCCGCGGGAGCGACACCGGGGAGCTGTTTTTT; CDR3: CASSFRGSDTGELFF
J: TRBJ1-5; D: .; V: TRBV4-2; DNA: TGTGCCAGCAGCCAAGACCAGGGCGATCAGCCCCAGCATTTT; CDR3: CASSQDQGDQPQHF
J: TRBJ2-7; D: TRBD2; V: TRBV3-1; DNA: TGTGCCAGCAGCCAGACCGCAGCGGGGTTATGGTACGAGCAGTACTTC; CDR3: CASSQTAAGLWYEQYF
J: TRBJ2-5; D: TRBD1; V: TRBV27; DNA: TGTGCCAGCAGTTTAGGGACAGGGAAGGGCGAGACCCAGTACTTC; CDR3: CASSLGTGKGETQYF
J: TRBJ1-5; D: TRBD1; V: TRBV20-1; DNA: TGCAGTGCTAGAGCTGACAGGGGGCATCAGCCCCAGCATTTT; CDR3: CSARADRGHQPQHF
J: TRBJ2-2; D: .; V: TRBV12-3/TRBV12-4; DNA: TGTGCCAGCAGCCGGGACACCGGGGAGCTGTTTTTT; CDR3: CASSRDTGELFF
J: TRBJ2-5; D: .; V: TRBV20-1; DNA: TGCAGTGCGCGGCAGATTCAAGAGACCCAGTACTTC; CDR3: CSARQIQETQYF
J: TRBJ2-2; D: TRBD1; V: TRBV9; DNA: TGTGCCAGCAGCCGAGGGACAGGGGGGACCGGGGAGCTGTTTTTT; CDR3: CASSRGTGGTGELFF